Following are 17 T cell receptor beta chains from one sample sequenced in a study of OX40 agonist ivuxolimab in advanced cancers. Produced via immunoSEQ multiplex PCR; TCRdb's table is partial and in-frame only. The sample has around 100,000 clones, around 93% seen once; the top ten hold approximately 0.54%. Sequencing used CD4+ or CD8+ T cells sorted from blood, obtained in a trial of the OX40 agonist ivuxolimab. The receptors come from an adult with an advanced solid tumor such as melanoma, head and neck, liver or kidney cancer.

The chain links TRBV28 to TRBJ2-2, with 10 nucleotides matching TRBD2. J gave up 3 bases and V 6 bases, and 4 bases lay outside the gene matches. Per the germline V gene, CDR1 is MDHEN and CDR2 is SYDVKM. The CDR3 consists of 15 residues. Written as DNA, the CDR3 is TGTGCCAGCAGCACAAGCGGGAGGGACACCGGGGAGCTGTTTTTT. It is translated as CASSTSGRDTGELFF.

This clone is a singleton in its sample. J is TRBJ2-1 and V is TRBV7-8; D is perhaps TRBD1 (5 bases). The CDR3 runs 12 residues. V shed 5 bases and J shed 5 bases, with 7 bases lying between them. CDR1 SGHVS and CDR2 FQNEAQ come from the germline V gene. CDR3 amino acids: CASSLRDNEQFF. In DNA form, the CDR3 reads TGTGCCAGCAGCCTCAGGGACAATGAGCAGTTCTTC.

The chain links TRBV4-1 to TRBJ2-1; 8 bases agree with TRBD2. This CDR3 is 16 amino acids long. The V gene's germline CDR1 is MGHRA and CDR2 YSYEKL. The J segment lost 2 bases and the V segment lost 1 base, leaving 4 bases of the junction unmatched. This chain's CDR3 is CASSQAGTRAYNEQFF. The CDR3 DNA is TGCGCCAGCAGCCAAGCCGGGACTAGGGCCTACAATGAGCAGTTCTTC.

V gene TRBV19 combines with J gene TRBJ2-3; D gene unclear. The length of the CDR3 is 14 residues. Looked up from germline, CDR1 is LNHDA and CDR2 is SQIVND (reference sequence). Trimming left V 2 bases short and J 2 bases short, with 8 bases between. CDR3 sequence reads: CASSISLPTDTQYF. CDR3 sequence (DNA): TGTGCCAGTAGTATAAGTCTGCCCACAGATACGCAGTATTTT.

CDR3 protein: CSASINEQFF. The DNA for the CDR3 is TGCAGTGCTAGCATTAATGAGCAGTTCTTC. The rearrangement uses TRBV20-1 and TRBJ2-1, with D unclear. Trimming removed 3 bases at V and 7 bases at J, with 4 bases between. The germline V gene has CDR1 DFQATT and CDR2 SNEGSKA (reference sequence). The CDR3 is 10 amino acids.

The chain has TRBV11-2 and TRBJ1-1, with D possibly TRBD1 on 6 matching bases. CDR3 length: 13 residues. V lost 5 bases to trimming and J lost 11 bases, with 18 bases between them. The germline CDR1 and CDR2 sequences are SGHAT and FQNNGV. The CDR3 protein is CASSPDIGTGAFF. The CDR3 DNA sequence: TGTGCCAGCAGCCCGGACATCGGAACAGGGGCTTTCTTT.

The chain has TRBV9 and TRBJ2-3; D gene ambiguous. The germline V and J ends were trimmed by 0 bases and 4 bases, with 6 bases remaining between them. The CDR3 consists of 13 residues. CDR1 and CDR2 (germline): SGDLS, YYNGEE. The DNA of the CDR3 is TGTGCCAGCAGCGTAGATCGGGCAGATACGCAGTATTTT. This sequence encodes CASSVDRADTQYF.

This clone was detected only once. The V call is TRBV11-1, the J call TRBJ2-1; D is unresolved. Germline CDR1 and CDR2: SGHAT and FQDESV (reference sequence). V lost 3 bases, J lost 2 bases, and 11 bases lay in between. The CDR3 sequence is 15 residues long. CDR3: CASSFSERPYNEQFF. CDR3 nucleotides: TGTGCCAGCAGCTTCTCGGAGCGCCCCTACAATGAGCAGTTCTTC.

This rearrangement joins TRBV4-3 to TRBJ2-1, with 12 bases lining up with TRBD1. This CDR3 contains 15 residues. Germline V gene lookup returns CDR1 LGHNA and CDR2 YSLEER. V lost 1 base and J lost 10; bases outside the gene matches: 5. The DNA for the CDR3 is TGCGCCAGCAGCCAAGTTGGGACAGGGGGCGGGGAGCAGTTCTTC. This translates into CASSQVGTGGGEQFF.

V is TRBV7-3 and J is TRBJ1-2; 7 nucleotides agree with TRBD1. This CDR3 has 15 amino acids. Looked up from germline, CDR1 is SGHTA and CDR2 is FQGTGA. V lost 5 bases to trimming and J lost 2 bases; unmatched junction nucleotides: 8. In DNA, the CDR3 is TGTGCCAGCAGCAAACAGGGGCAACTCAACTATGGCTACACCTTC. Protein: CASSKQGQLNYGYTF.

V usage is TRBV7-2 and J usage is TRBJ2-2; no clear D gene. This CDR3 has 12 residues. V shed 4 bases and J shed 8 bases, with 8 bases lying between them. CDR1 SGHTA and CDR2 FQGNSA come from the germline V gene. CDR3 protein: CASSSYVGELFF. CDR3 nucleotide sequence: TGTGCCAGCAGCTCTTATGTGGGGGAGCTGTTTTTT. The variable domain in full, completed from reference TRBV7-2 and TRBJ2-2, reads GAGVSQSPSNKVTEKGKDVELRCDPISGHTALYWYRQSLGQGLEFLIYFQGNSAPDKSGLPSDRFSAERTGGSVSTLTIQRTQQEDSAVYLCASSSYVGELFFGEGSRLTVL.

The rearrangement links TRBV6-1 to TRBJ2-2, with a weak D call TRBD1 (6 bases). Deletions cut 6 bases from V and 4 bases from J, with 15 bases between. This CDR3 has 15 amino acids. Looked up from germline, CDR1 is MNHNS and CDR2 is SASEGT. CDR3 DNA sequence: TGTGCCAGCAGCCTACAGGGTCGTAGCACCGGGGAGCTGTTTTTT. Translated, it gives CASSLQGRSTGELFF.

The chain has TRBV5-4 and TRBJ1-2; D is unclear. CDR1 and CDR2 from the germline V gene are SGHNT and YYREEE (reference sequence). V was trimmed by 5 bases and J by 3 bases, leaving 11 bases between them. There are 13 residues in the CDR3. CDR3 in DNA: TGTGCCAGCAGTCACGGGAGCGACTATGGCTACACCTTC. Protein product: CASSHGSDYGYTF.

This rearrangement joins TRBV27 to TRBJ2-1; TRBD2 might be the D (7 bases). CDR3 length equals 13 residues. The germline gives CDR1 MNHEY, CDR2 SMNVEV (reference sequence). The V end was cut by 6 bases, the J end by 15 bases, with 21 bases between. The CDR3 protein is CASRGGGGVYLFF. CDR3 nucleotide sequence: TGTGCCAGCAGGGGGGGCGGGGGTGTATATCTGTTCTTC.

This chain joins TRBV5-6 and TRBJ2-6, with D maybe TRBD2 (5 bases). The V gene lost 4 bases and the J gene lost 0 bases, with 8 bases spanning the gap. The V gene's germline CDR1 is SGHDT and CDR2 YYEEEE. The CDR3 covers 15 residues. CDR3 sequence (DNA): TGTGCCAGCAGCCCGAGGGTCTCTGGGGCCAACGTCCTGACTTTC. Amino acid sequence: CASSPRVSGANVLTF.

This CDR3 reads CASSERRQTGELFF. The CDR3 region has the DNA TGTGCCAGCAGCGAAAGACGACAGACCGGGGAGCTGTTTTTT. The V call is TRBV5-4, the J call TRBJ2-2, with a tentative D call TRBD1 (5 bases). Germline loops: CDR1 SGHNT, CDR2 YYREEE (reference sequence). The CDR3 is made up of 14 amino acids. Trimming took off 4 bases at V and 5 bases at J, with 12 bases between the two ends.

The chain recombines TRBV28 with TRBJ2-1; D is uncertain. CDR3 size: 12 residues. Trimming cost V 7 bases and J 7 bases, with 11 bases left between them. CDR1 and CDR2 (germline): MDHEN, SYDVKM. The CDR3 DNA reads TGTGCCAGCATCGGTAGCATAAATGAGCAGTTCTTC. This gives the protein CASIGSINEQFF.